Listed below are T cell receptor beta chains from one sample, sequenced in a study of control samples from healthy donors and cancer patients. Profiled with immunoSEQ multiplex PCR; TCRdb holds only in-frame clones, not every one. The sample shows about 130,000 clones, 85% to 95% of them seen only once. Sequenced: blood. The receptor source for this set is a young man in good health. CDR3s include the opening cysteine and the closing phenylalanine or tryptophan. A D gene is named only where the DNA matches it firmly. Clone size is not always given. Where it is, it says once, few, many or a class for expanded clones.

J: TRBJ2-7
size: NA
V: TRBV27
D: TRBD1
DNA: TGTGCCAGCAGTAACAGGGGCCCCTCCTACGAGCAGTACTTC
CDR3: CASSNRGPSYEQYF

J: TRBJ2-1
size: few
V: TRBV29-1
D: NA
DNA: TGCAGCGTTGGGACCCCTTACAATGAGCAGTTCTTC
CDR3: CSVGTPYNEQFF

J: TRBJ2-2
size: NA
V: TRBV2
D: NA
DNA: TGTGCCAGCAGATCGGTAGGGCTCTCCGGGGAGCTGTTTTTT
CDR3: CASRSVGLSGELFF

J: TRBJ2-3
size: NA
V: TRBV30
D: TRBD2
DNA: TGTGCCTGGAAACGACCCGGGACTAGCTTCGCAGATACGCAGTATTTT
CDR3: CAWKRPGTSFADTQYF

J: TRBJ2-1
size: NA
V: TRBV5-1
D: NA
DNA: TGCGCCAGCAGCTTGGAAGGGAGCTCCTACAATGAGCAGTTCTTC
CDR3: CASSLEGSSYNEQFF

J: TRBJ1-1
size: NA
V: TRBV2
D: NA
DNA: TGTGCCAGCAGTTTAGAGGCCGTGAACACTGAAGCTTTCTTT
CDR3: CASSLEAVNTEAFF

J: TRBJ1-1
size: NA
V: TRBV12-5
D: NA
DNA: TGTGCTAGTGGCGACGGACAGCCGCCGAACACTGAAGCTTTCTTT
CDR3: CASGDGQPPNTEAFF

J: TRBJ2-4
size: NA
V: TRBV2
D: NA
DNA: TGTGCCAGCAGTGAAATGGTAAACATTCAGTACTTC
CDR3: CASSEMVNIQYF

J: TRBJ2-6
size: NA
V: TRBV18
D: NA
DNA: TGTGCCAGCTCACCACAAGGGTCTAACTCTGGGGCCAACGTCCTGACTTTC
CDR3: CASSPQGSNSGANVLTF

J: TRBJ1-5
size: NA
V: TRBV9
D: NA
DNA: TGTGCCAGCAGCGTAGAACAGGGCTCCCAGCCCCAGCATTTT
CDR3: CASSVEQGSQPQHF

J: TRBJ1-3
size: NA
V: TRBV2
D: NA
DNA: TGTGCCAGCAGTGGTCCGGGAAACACCATATATTTT
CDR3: CASSGPGNTIYF

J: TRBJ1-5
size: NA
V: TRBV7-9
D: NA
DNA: TGTGCCAGCAGCTTCGGCGGGGGGGCAGGTCAGCCCCAGCATTTT
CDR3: CASSFGGGAGQPQHF

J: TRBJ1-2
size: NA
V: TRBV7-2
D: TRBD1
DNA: TGTGCCAGCAGCCTCAGGGGGCTCTATGGCTACACCTTC
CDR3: CASSLRGLYGYTF

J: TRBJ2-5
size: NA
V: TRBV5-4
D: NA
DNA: TGTGCCAGCAGCTTCACCGGGGTCGAGACCCAGTACTTC
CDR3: CASSFTGVETQYF

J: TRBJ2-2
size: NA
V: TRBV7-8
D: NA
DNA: TGTGCCAGCAGCTTCTGGGCTAGAAGGACCGGGGAGCTGTTTTTT
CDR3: CASSFWARRTGELFF

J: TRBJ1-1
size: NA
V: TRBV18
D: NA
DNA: TGTGCCAGCTCACCACCCAAGGGGAGGAACACTGAAGCTTTCTTT
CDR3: CASSPPKGRNTEAFF

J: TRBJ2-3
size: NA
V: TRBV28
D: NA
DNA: TGTGCCAGCAGTTCACCGGGTGCGGATACGCAGTATTTT
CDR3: CASSSPGADTQYF

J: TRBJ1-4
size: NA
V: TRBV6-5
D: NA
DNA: TGTGCCAGCAGTTATGGGGGGACTAATGAAAAACTGTTTTTT
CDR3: CASSYGGTNEKLFF

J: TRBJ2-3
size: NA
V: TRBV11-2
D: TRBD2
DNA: TGTGCCAGCAGCTGGACTAGCGGCCCCACAGATACGCAGTATTTT
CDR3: CASSWTSGPTDTQYF

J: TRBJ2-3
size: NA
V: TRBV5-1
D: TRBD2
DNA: TGCGCCAGCAGCCAAATAGCGGGGATCACAGATACGCAGTATTTT
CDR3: CASSQIAGITDTQYF

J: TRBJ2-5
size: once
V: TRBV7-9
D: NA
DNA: TGTGCCAGCAGTCATAGACAGTTAGCTCAAGAGACCCAGTACTTC
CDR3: CASSHRQLAQETQYF

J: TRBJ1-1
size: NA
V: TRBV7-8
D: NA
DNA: TGTGCCAGCAGCTTGGGGGGGGTCCGTGAAGCTTTCTTT
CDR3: CASSLGGVREAFF

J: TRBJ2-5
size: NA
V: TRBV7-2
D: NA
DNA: TGTGCCAGCAGCCAGCGACGCCAGGAGACCCAGTACTTC
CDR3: CASSQRRQETQYF

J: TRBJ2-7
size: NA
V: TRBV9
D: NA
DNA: TGTGCCAGCAGCCTCTCAAGTAACTACGAGCAGTACTTC
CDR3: CASSLSSNYEQYF

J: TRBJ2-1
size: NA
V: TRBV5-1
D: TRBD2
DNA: TGCGCCAGCGGGCATACTAGCGATGAGCAGTTCTTC
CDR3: CASGHTSDEQFF

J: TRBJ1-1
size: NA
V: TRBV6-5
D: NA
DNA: TGTGCCACAGCAAGGGCTGGGGGGACTGAAGCTTTCTTT
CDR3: CATARAGGTEAFF

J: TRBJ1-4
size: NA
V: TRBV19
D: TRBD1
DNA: TGTGCCAGTAGTATGTTGGGACAGACCGAAAAACTGTTTTTT
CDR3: CASSMLGQTEKLFF

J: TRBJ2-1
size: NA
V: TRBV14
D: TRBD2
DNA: TGTGCCAGCAGCCTTAGCGGGGGGGCTCGGGAGCAGTTCTTC
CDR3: CASSLSGGAREQFF

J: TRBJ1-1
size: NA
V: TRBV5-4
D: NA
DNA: TGTGCCAGCAGTCCGGGACAAGCGAACACTGAAGCTTTCTTT
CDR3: CASSPGQANTEAFF

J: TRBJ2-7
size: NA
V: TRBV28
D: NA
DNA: TGTGCCAGCAGCCATGGTATGGGCTACGAGCAGTACTTC
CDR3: CASSHGMGYEQYF

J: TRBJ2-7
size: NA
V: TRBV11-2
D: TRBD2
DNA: TGTGCCAGCAGTCGAACTAGCGGGGGGGGAAACGAGCAGTACTTC
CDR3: CASSRTSGGGNEQYF

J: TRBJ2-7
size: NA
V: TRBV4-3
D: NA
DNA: TGCGCCAGCAGCCACCTAATGGGGGCCTACGAGCAGTACTTC
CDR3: CASSHLMGAYEQYF

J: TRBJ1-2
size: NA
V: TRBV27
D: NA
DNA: TGTGCCAGCAGGGGGGGTGGTTGGGGCTACACCTTC
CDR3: CASRGGGWGYTF

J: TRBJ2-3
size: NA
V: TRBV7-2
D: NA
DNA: TGTGCCAGCAGCCCCAGGTACCGAGGGACAGATACGCAGTATTTT
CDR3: CASSPRYRGTDTQYF

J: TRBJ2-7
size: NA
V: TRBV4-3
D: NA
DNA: TGCGCCAGCAGCCAAGATTCATGGGGAACAGCCGTCTACGAGCAGTACTTC
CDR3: CASSQDSWGTAVYEQYF

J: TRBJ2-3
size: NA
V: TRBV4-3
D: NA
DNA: TGCGCCAGCAGCCTTCAAGAGGCACAGCTAGATACGCAGTATTTT
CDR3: CASSLQEAQLDTQYF

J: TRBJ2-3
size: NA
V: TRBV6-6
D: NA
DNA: TGTGCCAGCAGTTACTCGATTGTCTCCGGCACAGATACGCAGTATTTT
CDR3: CASSYSIVSGTDTQYF

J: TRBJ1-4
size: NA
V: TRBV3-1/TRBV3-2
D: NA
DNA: TGTGCCAGCAGCCTTCGCGGAGGGAGGGGCGAAAAACTGTTTTTT
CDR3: CASSLRGGRGEKLFF

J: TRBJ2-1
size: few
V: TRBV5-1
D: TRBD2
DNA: TGCGCCAGCAGCCCTTCGACTAGCGGGGGGGCGCGTCGGTTCTTC
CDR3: CASSPSTSGGARRFF

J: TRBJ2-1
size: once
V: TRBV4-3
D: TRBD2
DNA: TGCGCCAGCAGCCAAGACCCGGGACTAGCGGGGAACAATGAGCAGTTCTTC
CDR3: CASSQDPGLAGNNEQFF

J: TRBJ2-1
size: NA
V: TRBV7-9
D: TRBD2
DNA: TGTGCCAGCAGCTTAACTGGACTAGCCCACAATGAGCAGTTCTTC
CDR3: CASSLTGLAHNEQFF

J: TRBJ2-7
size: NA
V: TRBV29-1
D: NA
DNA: TGCAGCGTTGGAGGAGGGATCTCCTACGAGCAGTACTTC
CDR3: CSVGGGISYEQYF

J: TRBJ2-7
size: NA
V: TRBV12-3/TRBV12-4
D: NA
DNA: TGTGCCAGCAGTCGGGACGGACCCTACGAGCAGTACTTC
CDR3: CASSRDGPYEQYF

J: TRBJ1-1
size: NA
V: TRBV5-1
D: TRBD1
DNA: TGCGCCAGCAGCTATACTTCCTCCGGGACAGGGGGCACTGAAGCTTTCTTT
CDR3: CASSYTSSGTGGTEAFF

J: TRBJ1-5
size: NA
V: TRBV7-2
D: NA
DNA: TGTGCCAGCAGCTTCGGGGGTTATAGCAATCAGCCCCAGCATTTT
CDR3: CASSFGGYSNQPQHF

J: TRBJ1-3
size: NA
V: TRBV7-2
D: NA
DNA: TGTGCCAGCAGCTTGGGGGGAAGTGGAAACACCATATATTTT
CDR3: CASSLGGSGNTIYF

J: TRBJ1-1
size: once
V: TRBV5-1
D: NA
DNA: TGCGCCAGCAGCTTGCCAGAACCCATGAACACTGAAGCTTTCTTT
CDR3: CASSLPEPMNTEAFF

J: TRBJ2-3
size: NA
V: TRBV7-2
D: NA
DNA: TGTGCCAGCAGCTTAGCGCGGAGGACCTCTAGCACAGATACGCAGTATTTT
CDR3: CASSLARRTSSTDTQYF

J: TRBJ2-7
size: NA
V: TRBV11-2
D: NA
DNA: TGTGCCAGCAGCTTCCTACCTATGCCCTACGAGCAGTACTTC
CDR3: CASSFLPMPYEQYF

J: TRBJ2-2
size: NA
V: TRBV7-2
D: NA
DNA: TGTGCCAGCAGCTTAGTTACGGGGACCGGGGAGCTGTTTTTT
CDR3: CASSLVTGTGELFF

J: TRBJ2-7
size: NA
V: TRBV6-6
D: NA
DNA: TGTGCCAGCAGTTTAAGGGACGAGCAGTACTTC
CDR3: CASSLRDEQYF

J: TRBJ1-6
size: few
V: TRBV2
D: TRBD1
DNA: TGTGCCAGCAGTGACGGGACAGGGCTTTATTCACCCCTCCACTTT
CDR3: CASSDGTGLYSPLHF

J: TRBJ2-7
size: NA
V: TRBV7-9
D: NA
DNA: TGTGCCAGCAGCTTAGGGACCCCACAAGAGCAGTACTTC
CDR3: CASSLGTPQEQYF

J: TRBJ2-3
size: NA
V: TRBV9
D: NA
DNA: TGTGCCAGCAGCGTAAGTCGCGTAGGGGGCACAGATACGCAGTATTTT
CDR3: CASSVSRVGGTDTQYF

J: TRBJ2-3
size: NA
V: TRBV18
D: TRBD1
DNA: TGTGCCAGCTCACCACTCGGGACAGGACAGTTAGATACGCAGTATTTT
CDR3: CASSPLGTGQLDTQYF

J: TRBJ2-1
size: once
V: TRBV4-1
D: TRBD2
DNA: TGCGCCAGCAGCCCCCCAGGAGGGTCGGGGGGGCAATCCTACAATGAGCAGTTCTTC
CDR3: CASSPPGGSGGQSYNEQFF

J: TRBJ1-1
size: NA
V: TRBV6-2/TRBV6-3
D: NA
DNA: TGTGCCAGCAGTTACGCCTACGCTGAAGCTTTCTTT
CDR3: CASSYAYAEAFF